A single sample gave rise to the 15 T cell receptor beta chains below, sequenced in a study of T cell clonotyping in hematopoietic cell transplantation. Produced via immunoSEQ multiplex PCR; TCRdb's table is partial and in-frame only. The sample has some 10,000 clones; about 88% are singletons. The source material was PBMCs, sampled 100 days after allogeneic stem cell transplant. All receptors derive from a female patient in her 60s who had an allogeneic stem cell transplant from an unrelated donor, so the T cells may come from the graft donor. Some clones in this sample may be carry-over from other donors' samples.

The CDR3 bases are TGTGCCATCAGTGACGGGGTTGGTCAGCCCCAGCATTTT. Translation: CAISDGVGQPQHF. The V gene is TRBV10-3, the J gene TRBJ1-5; D call uncertain. The germline CDR1 and CDR2 sequences are ENHRY and SYGVKD. Trimming removed 3 bases from V and 6 bases from J, with 9 bases in between. The CDR3 extends over 13 amino acids.

This clone is labeled medium-sized. V and J are TRBV27 and TRBJ1-1; tentative D call: TRBD1 (6 bases). CDR1 is MNHEY, CDR2 SMNVEV, per germline (reference sequence). CDR3 length equals 15 residues. V lost 5 bases, J lost 4 bases, and 17 bases lay in between. The CDR3 bases are TGTGCCAGCAGTCTCACTAGGGGGGCGGGCACTGAAGCTTTCTTT. Translated: CASSLTRGAGTEAFF.

V usage is TRBV7-2 and J usage is TRBJ2-2; D not resolved. With 1 base removed from V and 4 bases from J, the gap between germline ends came to 10 bases. The germline V gene encodes CDR1 SGHTA and CDR2 FQGNSA. The CDR3 is made up of 15 amino acids. For the CDR3, the DNA is TGTGCCAGCAGCTTAGGGTGGGTTGGCACCGGGGAGCTGTTTTTT. This gives the protein CASSLGWVGTGELFF.

V usage is TRBV11-2 and J usage is TRBJ1-5; 9 bases are a match to TRBD1. CDR3 length: 17 amino acids. Per germline, CDR1 SGHAT and CDR2 FQNNGV. Trimming took 8 bases from V and 5 from J; bases not matched to a gene: 16. The CDR3 sequence is CASSLDRGSSPDQPQHF. The CDR3 region has the DNA TGTGCCAGCTCCCTTGACAGGGGGTCTTCCCCCGATCAGCCCCAGCATTTT.

The chain employs TRBV6-1 and TRBJ1-5, with unresolved D. The CDR3 totals 14 residues. The ends were cut back, 4 bases at V and 1 base at J, with 8 bases in the middle. CDR1 is MNHNS, CDR2 SASEGT, per germline. CDR3 sequence (DNA): TGTGCCAGCAGTGCCGCATGGAGCAATCAGCCCCAGCATTTT. Protein: CASSAAWSNQPQHF.

J is TRBJ1-1 and V is TRBV29-1; the D is unclear. CDR1 is SQVTM and CDR2 is ANQGSEA in the germline V gene. V was cut by 2 bases and J by 0 bases, with 10 bases left in between. The CDR3 length is 14 residues. CDR3 in amino acids: CSVELWGVNTEAFF. The CDR3 DNA reads TGCAGCGTTGAACTCTGGGGTGTGAACACTGAAGCTTTCTTT. The full variable domain, with the rest looked up from reference TRBV29-1 and TRBJ1-1, is SAVISQKPSRDICQRGTSLTIQCQVDSQVTMMFWYRQQPGQSLTLIATANQGSEATYESGFVIDKFPISRPNLTFSTLTVSNMSPEDSSIYLCSVELWGVNTEAFFGQGTRLTVV.

A remark on this clone: Other nucleotide sequences from this sample produce the same CDR3. The gene calls are TRBV14 and TRBJ2-7; the D is unclear. V was shortened by 1 base and J by 6 bases, with 4 bases between the two germline ends. CDR1 and CDR2 from the germline V gene are SGHDN and FVKESK. The CDR3 has 11 residues. The CDR3 region is CASSQGGEQYF. The CDR3 DNA is TGTGCCAGCAGCCAAGGAGGCGAGCAGTACTTC.

The V and J genes are TRBV30 and TRBJ1-1; no definite D call. V lost 2 bases and J lost 1, with 8 bases in between. CDR1 GTSNPN and CDR2 SVGIG come from the germline V gene (reference sequence). This CDR3 is 13 amino acids long. The CDR3 nucleotides are TGTGCCTGGAGTTCTAGTGGGAACACTGAAGCTTTCTTT. Amino acids: CAWSSSGNTEAFF.

The chain recombines TRBV6-1 with TRBJ2-5; 8 bases align to TRBD2. The germline V gene has CDR1 MNHNS and CDR2 SASEGT. This CDR3 has 15 residues. Trimming took 8 bases from V and 0 from J; bases not matched to a gene: 8. The CDR3 DNA reads as TGTGCCAGCCTGCTGGGTAGCGGGAACCAAGAGACCCAGTACTTC. Protein sequence: CASLLGSGNQETQYF.

This chain joins TRBV27 and TRBJ2-7; the D gene could be TRBD1 or TRBD2 (5 bases each). This CDR3 region has 12 residues. V lost 3 bases, J lost 6 bases, and 9 bases lay in between. Germline lookup yields CDR1 MNHEY and CDR2 SMNVEV (reference sequence). In nucleotides, the CDR3 is TGTGCCAGCAGTTTCCGGGGCCGCGAGCAGTACTTC. As protein: CASSFRGREQYF.

This chain links TRBV11-2 with TRBJ2-2; 8 positions agree with TRBD2. The length of the CDR3 is 16 residues. V lost 2 bases and J lost 1; bases outside the gene matches: 3. The germline V gene encodes CDR1 SGHAT and CDR2 FQNNGV. The CDR3 DNA reads as TGTGCCAGCAGCTTATCGGCGGGAGGGAACACCGGGGAGCTGTTTTTT. It codes for CASSLSAGGNTGELFF.

This rearrangement joins TRBV9 to TRBJ2-2; D is possibly TRBD1 (5 bases). This CDR3 contains 13 residues. Germline CDR1 reads SGDLS; CDR2 reads YYNGEE. Trimming cost V 7 bases and J 3 bases, with 10 bases left between them. The CDR3 DNA follows: TGTGCCAGCGGGGCAATTTACACCGGGGAGCTGTTTTTT. This translates into CASGAIYTGELFF.

The genes are TRBV28 and TRBJ2-7; 7 bases are a match to TRBD2. V was pared by 10 bases and J by 5 bases, with 20 bases of the junction left unmatched. CDR3 length: 16 amino acids. Germline assignment: CDR1 MDHEN and CDR2 SYDVKM. The CDR3 bases are TGTGCCATTCATTCGACGGGGACGGGAGGTTCCAACGAGCAGTACTTC. Its protein is CAIHSTGTGGSNEQYF. The whole variable domain, filled in from reference TRBV28 and TRBJ2-7, reads DVKVTQSSRYLVKRTGEKVFLECVQDMDHENMFWYRQDPGLGLRLIYFSYDVKMKEKGDIPEGYSVSREKKERFSLILESASTNQTSMYLCAIHSTGTGGSNEQYFGPGTRLTVT.

The J gene is TRBJ2-7, the V gene TRBV5-4; D might be TRBD2 (5 bases). CDR3 length equals 11 residues. The germline CDR1 and CDR2 sequences are SGHNT and YYREEE (reference sequence). The V and J ends lost 6 bases and 5 bases respectively, with 9 bases between them. CDR3 bases: TGTGCCAGCACCCTCGGGAACGAGCAGTACTTC. Translated, it gives CASTLGNEQYF. The full variable domain, completed using reference TRBV5-4 and TRBJ2-7, is ETGVTQSPTHLIKTRGQQVTLRCSSQSGHNTVSWYQQALGQGPQFIFQYYREEENGRGNFPPRFSGLQFPNYSSELNVNALELDDSALYLCASTLGNEQYFGPGTRLTVT.

The V gene is TRBV27, the J gene TRBJ2-7; no reliable D call. The CDR3 is 13 amino acids. Between the trimmed V and J ends, which lost 2 bases and 4 bases, there was a span of 9 bases. CDR1 is MNHEY and CDR2 is SMNVEV in the germline V gene (reference sequence). The CDR3 DNA is TGTGCCAGCAGTTTAGCCCCCCTTTACGAGCAGTACTTC. This encodes CASSLAPLYEQYF.